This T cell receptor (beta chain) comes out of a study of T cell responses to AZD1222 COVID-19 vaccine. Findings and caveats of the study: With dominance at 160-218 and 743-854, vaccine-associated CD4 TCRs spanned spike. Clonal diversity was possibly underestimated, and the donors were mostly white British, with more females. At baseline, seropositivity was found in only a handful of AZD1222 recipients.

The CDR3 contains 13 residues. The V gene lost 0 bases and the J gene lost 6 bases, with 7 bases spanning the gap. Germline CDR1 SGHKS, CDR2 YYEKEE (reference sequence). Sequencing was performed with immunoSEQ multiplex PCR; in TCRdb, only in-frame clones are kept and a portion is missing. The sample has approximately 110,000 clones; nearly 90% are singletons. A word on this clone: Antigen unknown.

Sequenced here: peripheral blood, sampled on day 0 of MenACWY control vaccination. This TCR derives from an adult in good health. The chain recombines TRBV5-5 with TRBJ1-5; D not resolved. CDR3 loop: CASSLVAAQPQHF. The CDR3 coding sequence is TGTGCCAGCAGCTTGGTAGCGGCTCAGCCCCAGCATTTT.